A selection of T cell receptor beta chains follows, all from one sample in a study of cytomegalovirus exposure and HLA in healthy donors. Libraries were prepared by immunoSEQ multiplex PCR; TCRdb keeps only in-frame clonotypes and omits some of them. Among about 76,000 clones listed, about three quarters were seen once. Material: PBMCs. The receptors derive from a male donor in good health and CMV-seropositive. CDR3s include the opening cysteine and the closing phenylalanine or tryptophan. D genes are given only for firm matches. Part of the rows lack a size; the others show once, few, many or a class for expanded clones.

D	V	size	J	DNA	CDR3
TRBD1	TRBV6-6	.	TRBJ1-5	TGTGCCAGCAGCCGACAGGGGGCCAGCAATCAGCCCCAGCATTTT	CASSRQGASNQPQHF
.	TRBV25-1	.	TRBJ1-4	TGTGCCAGCAGTGATTCTGGCCTCACCAATGAAAAACTGTTTTTT	CASSDSGLTNEKLFF
.	TRBV10-3	once	TRBJ2-3	TGTGCCATCAGCATGACAGATACGCAGTATTTT	CAISMTDTQYF
.	TRBV7-9	.	TRBJ1-1	TGTGCCAGCAGCTTAAGAGCAGGGAACACTGAAGCTTTCTTT	CASSLRAGNTEAFF
TRBD2	TRBV5-4	.	TRBJ2-3	TGTGCCAGCAGCCAGGGGACTAGCGGTACGCAGTATTTT	CASSQGTSGTQYF
.	TRBV5-7	.	TRBJ2-7	TGTGCCAGCAGCTTTGAACAGTTCTACGAGCAGTACTTC	CASSFEQFYEQYF
TRBD1	TRBV7-2	once	TRBJ1-1	TGTGCCAGCAGCTCGCTACAGGGGGTCAACACTGAAGCTTTCTTT	CASSSLQGVNTEAFF
.	TRBV30	.	TRBJ2-7	TGTGCCTGGAGTCCCCTGGCACAGCCCTCCTACGAGCAGTACTTC	CAWSPLAQPSYEQYF
TRBD1	TRBV29-1	.	TRBJ2-6	TGCAGCGTTTCCACAGGGGGTAGTGGGGCCAACGTCCTGACTTTC	CSVSTGGSGANVLTF
TRBD2	TRBV10-3	.	TRBJ2-1	TGTGCCATCAGTGATATCTTGCTAGCGGGACGAGGGGGTTCCTACAATGAGCAGTTCTTC	CAISDILLAGRGGSYNEQFF
TRBD1	TRBV5-5	.	TRBJ2-7	TGTGCCAGCAGCATTGTGACAGGGCGAACCTACGAGCAGTACTTC	CASSIVTGRTYEQYF
TRBD1	TRBV5-6	.	TRBJ1-6	TGTGCCAGCAGCTTGGATAGGACAGGGGGCGCGGGTTCACCCCTCCACTTT	CASSLDRTGGAGSPLHF
.	TRBV7-2	.	TRBJ2-2	TGTGCCAGCAGCTTAGCCCCAGGGGTCCGGGAGCTGTTTTTT	CASSLAPGVRELFF
TRBD1	TRBV28	.	TRBJ1-5	TGTGCCAGCAGTTTACGGGACAGGGGATTGTTTCGTAGCAATCAGCCCCAGCATTTT	CASSLRDRGLFRSNQPQHF
TRBD1	TRBV30	.	TRBJ2-7	TGTGCCTGGGTCGGACAGGGGGTCTCCTACGAGCAGTACTTC	CAWVGQGVSYEQYF
.	TRBV20-1	.	TRBJ2-5	TGCAGTGCTCCACTAGTGGAGACCCAGTACTTC	CSAPLVETQYF
.	TRBV21-1	.	TRBJ2-1	TGTGCCAGCAGCGAGCGGGACACTCGGACTAGCGGGAGGGTTGACAATGAGCAGTTCTTC	CASSERDTRTSGRVDNEQFF
.	TRBV7-9	.	TRBJ1-2	TGTGCCAGCAGCCCGGACACGTCCCCCTATGGCTACACCTTC	CASSPDTSPYGYTF
TRBD1	TRBV27	.	TRBJ2-7	TGTGCCAGCAGGCGCACCGGACAGGGCCTTTACGAGCAGTACTTC	CASRRTGQGLYEQYF
.	TRBV7-2	.	TRBJ1-1	TGTGCCAGCAGCTTTATGGGGGCCGTGAACACTGAAGCTTTCTTT	CASSFMGAVNTEAFF
TRBD1	TRBV29-1	.	TRBJ2-7	TGCAGCGTGCGGGACAGGGTGGCCTACGAGCAGTACTTC	CSVRDRVAYEQYF
.	TRBV18	once	TRBJ2-7	TGTGCCAGCACTCCCCTAGTCGGCAGGGCGGCCTACGAGCAGTACTTC	CASTPLVGRAAYEQYF
TRBD2	TRBV7-9	.	TRBJ2-1	TGTGCCAGCAGCTCTACAAGCGGGGGGGCGTTTGAGCAGTTCTTC	CASSSTSGGAFEQFF
TRBD1	TRBV19	.	TRBJ1-2	TGTGCCAGTAGACACAGGGGGCGCGGGGAAGGCTACACCTTC	CASRHRGRGEGYTF
.	TRBV19	once	TRBJ2-3	TGTGCCAGTACCGTAATGGCCAGGGTCACAGATACGCAGTATTTT	CASTVMARVTDTQYF
.	TRBV7-3	.	TRBJ2-1	TGTGCCAGCAGCTCCACGGGGGTTGGTGAGCAGTTCTTC	CASSSTGVGEQFF
TRBD1	TRBV6-6	few	TRBJ1-1	TGTGCCAGCAGTCGAGGGACAGCGAACACTGAAGCTTTCTTT	CASSRGTANTEAFF
.	TRBV5-4	.	TRBJ1-2	TGTGCCAGCAGCCCACAGGGAGTAAGAGATGGCTACACCTTC	CASSPQGVRDGYTF
.	TRBV28	.	TRBJ2-5	TGTGCCAGCAGTAACTCGGTGCAAGAGACCCAGTACTTC	CASSNSVQETQYF
TRBD1	TRBV27	.	TRBJ2-1	TGTGCCAGCACCCTGACTCCCGGACAGGGGAACAATGAGCAGTTCTTC	CASTLTPGQGNNEQFF
TRBD2	TRBV7-3	.	TRBJ2-7	TGTGCCAGCAGCCCCCTGAGACTAGCGGGGCGGGGACCCAACGAGCAGTACTTC	CASSPLRLAGRGPNEQYF
TRBD2	TRBV28	.	TRBJ2-1	TGTGCCAGCAGTTTGCTTACTAGCGGGGGGGACAATGAGCAGTTCTTC	CASSLLTSGGDNEQFF
.	TRBV29-1	few	TRBJ1-2	TGCAGTGCAGCCGGGCCCCAGGGCGGCTACACCTTC	CSAAGPQGGYTF
TRBD2	TRBV7-2	.	TRBJ2-1	TGTGCCAGCAGCTTAGGGACTAGCGGATACAATGAGCAGTTCTTC	CASSLGTSGYNEQFF
TRBD2	TRBV28	.	TRBJ2-3	TGTGCCAGCAGCCCCGGGACTAGCCGAATAGATACGCAGTATTTT	CASSPGTSRIDTQYF
TRBD2	TRBV5-6	few	TRBJ2-7	TGTGCCAGCAGCTTGGGAGCGGGGGGATCCTACGAGCAGTACTTC	CASSLGAGGSYEQYF
TRBD1	TRBV6-4	.	TRBJ1-1	TGTGCCAGCAGTGACGGGACAGCGAACACTGAAGCTTTCTTT	CASSDGTANTEAFF
.	TRBV7-9	.	TRBJ1-1	TGTGCCAGCAGCTTAGCGAGTCCATCGTCTGAAGCTTTCTTT	CASSLASPSSEAFF
.	TRBV7-2	.	TRBJ1-2	TGTGCCAGCAGCTTAGTCGGGGGGGCGCATGGCTACACCTTC	CASSLVGGAHGYTF
TRBD2	TRBV5-1	.	TRBJ2-3	TGCGCCAGCAGCGGGGAGGAGCGGGGACCCACAGATACGCAGTATTTT	CASSGEERGPTDTQYF
TRBD1	TRBV7-2	.	TRBJ2-7	TGTGCCAGCAGCACGGGACAGGGTAACGACGAGCAGTACTTC	CASSTGQGNDEQYF
TRBD2	TRBV10-3	.	TRBJ2-3	TGTGCCATCAGTGGTACTAGCGGGGTTTTCACAGATACGCAGTATTTT	CAISGTSGVFTDTQYF
.	TRBV2	few	TRBJ1-5	TGTGCCAGCAGTGATGGCGGAAATCAGCCCCAGCATTTT	CASSDGGNQPQHF
.	TRBV5-1	once	TRBJ2-5	TGCGCCAGCAGCTTGGCCGCACAGGGTCAAGAGACCCAGTACTTC	CASSLAAQGQETQYF
.	TRBV29-1	.	TRBJ1-1	TGCAGCGTTGAAAGAAGGGAGATCACTGAAGCTTTCTTT	CSVERREITEAFF
.	TRBV11-2	few	TRBJ2-1	TGTGCCAGCAGCTTAAGACTAGATGACAATGAGCAGTTCTTC	CASSLRLDDNEQFF
.	TRBV5-6	few	TRBJ2-3	TGTGCCAGCAGCTCCTCGGCGGGATATCACACAGATACGCAGTATTTT	CASSSSAGYHTDTQYF
.	TRBV5-1	once	TRBJ1-1	TGCGCCAGCAGTTCAGGGTTGGTGAACACTGAAGCTTTCTTT	CASSSGLVNTEAFF
TRBD1	TRBV7-8	.	TRBJ2-7	TGTGCCAGCAGCTTTAACCGGGACAGCTACGAGCAGTACTTC	CASSFNRDSYEQYF
.	TRBV7-3	.	TRBJ2-7	TGTGCCAGCAGCTTAGGGTACGGGGGCTACGAGCAGTACTTC	CASSLGYGGYEQYF
.	TRBV2	.	TRBJ2-7	TGTGCCAGCAGTCAGGGACAAAGCTACGAGCAGTACTTC	CASSQGQSYEQYF
TRBD1	TRBV11-2	.	TRBJ2-4	TGTGCCAGCACCCAGACAGGGGCCAAAAACATTCAGTACTTC	CASTQTGAKNIQYF
.	TRBV6-1	.	TRBJ1-2	TGTGCCAGCACCCCAGCGGGGGTCAATGGCTACACCTTC	CASTPAGVNGYTF
.	TRBV1	.	TRBJ2-7	TGCACCAGCAGCCGGTACCCCCTTGGGACTAGCGGGGATGTTTCCCACTACGAGCAGTACTTC	CTSSRYPLGTSGDVSHYEQYF
TRBD1	TRBV7-8	.	TRBJ2-7	TGTGCCAGCAGCTTAGCCGGGACAGGGGGCCCCAAGGCTCTCTACGAGCAGTACTTC	CASSLAGTGGPKALYEQYF
.	TRBV6-1	.	TRBJ1-2	TGTGCCAGCATGCAGGGGCACTATGGCTACACCTTC	CASMQGHYGYTF